The 9 T cell receptor beta chains reported below all come from one sample, sequenced in a study of T cells in Graves' hyperthyroidism and ophthalmopathy. RNA transcripts were the template for amplifying TCR beta CDR3 regions. The study used the HTBI primer set for a first-round RT-PCR of the TCR CDR3. TCRdb re-analysed the multiplex PCR reads in MiXCR, keeping a single row per CDR3 protein. The table lists around 720,000 distinct CDR3 sequences, roughly 32% of them singletons. Sequencing used blood. These receptors came from a woman aged 35 to 49 with Graves' hyperthyroidism.

The CDR3 DNA is TGTGCCAGCAGCGCCGGGGGGCAGGATGGCTACACCTTC. The encoded protein is CASSAGGQDGYTF. The chain employs TRBV12-3 or TRBV12-4 and TRBJ1-2; tentative D call: TRBD1 (6 bases). The ends were cut back, 6 bases at V and 6 bases at J, with 14 bases in the middle. This CDR3 comprises 13 residues.

This chain links TRBV20-1 with TRBJ1-3; D unclear. The CDR3 loop spans 11 amino acids. The germline V gene encodes CDR1 DFQATT and CDR2 SNEGSKA (reference sequence). Trimming shortened V by 6 bases and J by 8 bases, and 11 bases separated the two germline ends. The CDR3 region has the DNA TGCAGTGCCGATAGCGGAGACACCATATATTTT. Protein: CSADSGDTIYF.

The V and J genes are TRBV11-2 and TRBJ2-2, with D possibly TRBD2 on 6 matching bases. Trimming removed 3 bases from V and 0 bases from J, with 8 bases in between. CDR1 and CDR2 from the germline V gene are SGHAT and FQNNGV. This CDR3 contains 15 residues. CDR3 residues: CASSFLASNTGELFF. The CDR3 coding sequence is TGTGCCAGCAGCTTTCTAGCGTCGAACACCGGGGAGCTGTTTTTT.

This clonotype occurred a few times. This chain uses TRBV10-3 with TRBJ1-1; D remains unclear. The CDR3 loop spans 14 amino acids. Germline loops: CDR1 ENHRY, CDR2 SYGVKD. Trimming left V 4 bases short and J 3 bases short, with 12 bases between. CDR3: CAISVTALDTEAFF. Written as DNA, the CDR3 is TGTGCCATCAGTGTGACTGCTTTAGACACTGAAGCTTTCTTT.

Only a few counts were recorded for this clonotype. V is TRBV10-3 and J is TRBJ2-2; 8 bases map to TRBD2. This CDR3 contains 12 residues. CDR1 ENHRY and CDR2 SYGVKD come from the germline V gene. The ends lost 7 bases at V and 7 bases at J; junction bases unmatched: 2. As DNA, the CDR3 is TGTGCCATCATTACTAGCGGCGGGGAGCTGTTTTTT. Residues: CAIITSGGELFF.

This clonotype has a count of ten or more. V is TRBV2 and J is TRBJ1-3; TRBD1 matches at 7 bases. V lost 6 bases, J lost 0 bases, and 8 bases stayed unmatched. This CDR3 has 16 residues. Germline loops: CDR1 SNHLY, CDR2 FYNNEI. The CDR3, as DNA: TGTGCCAGCAGCCCGGGACAGACCCCCTCTGGAAACACCATATATTTT. It encodes CASSPGQTPSGNTIYF. The full variable domain, rest sourced from reference TRBV2 and TRBJ1-3, is EPEVTQTPSHQVTQMGQEVILRCVPISNHLYFYWYRQILGQKVEFLVSFYNNEISEKSEIFDDQFSVERPDGSNFTLKIRSTKLEDSAMYFCASSPGQTPSGNTIYFGEGSWLTVV.

The chain has TRBV12-3 or TRBV12-4 and TRBJ2-7, with D possibly matching TRBD1 (6 bases). V was cut by 4 bases and J by 3 bases, with 13 bases left in between. CDR3 length: 14 residues. The CDR3 DNA sequence: TGTGCCAGCAGTTCCCGGGACAAGGGCTACGAGCAGTACTTC. Translation: CASSSRDKGYEQYF.

With regard to this clonotype: A read error may produce the germline difference seen at one junction end. The V gene is TRBV2, the J gene TRBJ1-4, with D unresolved. This CDR3 comprises 11 residues. The germline gives CDR1 SNHLY, CDR2 FYNNEI. CDR3: CPSSEGGRLFF. DNA for the CDR3: TGCCCCAGCAGTGAAGGAGGTAGACTGTTTTTT.

This clonotype appeared many times. The rearrangement links TRBV5-4 to TRBJ2-7; TRBD2 aligns across 7 bases. Per the germline V gene, CDR1 is SGHNT and CDR2 is YYREEE (reference sequence). Losses at the gene ends were 2 bases for V and 0 bases for J; bases not matched to a gene: 8. The CDR3 has 16 amino acids. The CDR3 nucleotides read TGTGCCAGCAGCTTTGGGGAGGGGACGAGCTCCTACGAGCAGTACTTC. Amino acids: CASSFGEGTSSYEQYF.